This T cell receptor (beta chain) originates from a study of brain T cells in children with intractable seizures. Data came from immunoSEQ multiplex PCR; TCRdb stores just in-frame clones and leaves some out. The table has 300,000 to 400,000 clones, over 90% seen once; the top ten hold 5.7%. This clone was counted between two and nine times. Time point noted: blood from clinic visit 5 months post-surgery; TSC patient then seizure free. The sequenced cases were selected for having the highest brain T cell transcript signatures. The V gene lost 6 bases and the J gene lost 4 bases, with 9 bases spanning the gap. The germline CDR1 and CDR2 sequences are MGHRA and YSYEKL. The CDR3 totals 12 residues.

The material was peripheral blood, obtained less than 6 months after surgery. The receptor was isolated from a boy under two years old with tuberous sclerosis and intractable seizures. The chain joins TRBV4-1 to TRBJ1-2; D not resolved. The CDR3 sequence: CASSGESYGYTF. CDR3 nucleotide sequence: TGCGCCAGCAGTGGCGAGAGCTATGGCTACACCTTC.